This entry lists 21 T cell receptor beta chains sequenced from one sample in a study of CD8 T cells in Susac syndrome. Reverse transcription used about 0.45 to 1 ug RNA and random hexamers. TCRdb reprocessed the immunoSEQ multiplex PCR reads via MiXCR and lists one record per CDR3 protein. The sample holds roughly 200,000 distinct CDR3 sequences, around 95% seen once. The sample comprised CD4+ T cells from PBMCs. All receptors derive from a human donor with multiple sclerosis.

The rearrangement links TRBV30 to TRBJ1-5; 8 bases agree with TRBD1. The CDR3 totals 15 residues. V shed 1 base, J shed 5 bases, and the junction held 7 bases outside the gene matches. Germline-derived CDR1 and CDR2 are GTSNPN and SVGIG (reference sequence). CDR3 residues: CAWSGAGGIDQPQHF. CDR3 coding DNA: TGTGCCTGGAGTGGGGCAGGGGGCATCGATCAGCCCCAGCATTTT.

This sequence joins TRBV20-1 and TRBJ2-3; TRBD2 agrees at 12 bases. The CDR3 is 16 residues long. Germline V gene data show CDR1 as DFQATT and CDR2 as SNEGSKA (reference sequence). V dropped 2 bases and J dropped 4; count of bases not matched to a gene: 7. The CDR3 DNA reads as TGCAGTGCTAGATCTCTAGCGGGGGGGCTTCCAGATACGCAGTATTTT. As protein: CSARSLAGGLPDTQYF.

This rearrangement joins TRBV4-1 to TRBJ1-5; 9 bases agree with TRBD1. The CDR3 is 17 residues long. The V and J ends lost 2 bases and 4 bases, in that order; junction bases with no gene match: 9. Germline V lookup: CDR1 MGHRA, CDR2 YSYEKL. The CDR3 DNA follows: TGCGCCAGCAGCCAACCCACCGGGACAGGGATTAATCAGCCCCAGCATTTT. It specifies CASSQPTGTGINQPQHF.

The chain couples TRBV9 to TRBJ1-1; TRBD1 agrees at 11 bases. This CDR3 has 16 amino acids. V was clipped by 3 bases and J by 1 base; unmatched bases: 5. The germline gives CDR1 SGDLS, CDR2 YYNGEE. CDR3 DNA: TGTGCCAGCAGCGGCGGGACAGGGGGACCGAACACTGAAGCTTTCTTT. Amino acid sequence: CASSGGTGGPNTEAFF.

The V call is TRBV19, the J call TRBJ2-7, with D perhaps matching TRBD2 (6 bases). Germline V gene data show CDR1 as LNHDA and CDR2 as SQIVND (reference sequence). The CDR3 has 14 residues. Trimming took 6 bases from V and 0 from J, leaving 12 bases between them. The CDR3 is CASRKGGTSYEQYF. The CDR3 coding sequence is TGTGCCAGTAGGAAAGGCGGGACCTCCTACGAGCAGTACTTC.

The V call is TRBV12-3 or TRBV12-4, the J call TRBJ2-7, with no clear D. This CDR3 spans 16 amino acids. With 1 base removed from V and 1 base from J, the gap between germline ends came to 14 bases. CDR3 DNA: TGTGCCAGCAGTTTAGGTGGTCTGAGAGAATCCTACGAGCAGTACTTC. Amino acid sequence: CASSLGGLRESYEQYF.

The chain employs TRBV5-1 and TRBJ2-2, with 8 bases aligning to TRBD1. The germline CDR1 and CDR2 sequences are SGHRS and YFSETQ. The CDR3 is made up of 16 amino acids. The ends lost 4 bases at V and 1 base at J; junction bases unmatched: 6. The CDR3 DNA reads as TGCGCCAGCAGCAACACCGGGACAGGGAACACCGGGGAGCTGTTTTTT. It is translated as CASSNTGTGNTGELFF.

This clonotype was counted a single time. The V and J genes are TRBV20-1 and TRBJ2-6; no reliable D call. Germline CDR1 reads DFQATT; CDR2 reads SNEGSKA (reference sequence). The CDR3 extends over 16 amino acids. Trimming stripped 5 bases from V and 0 bases from J, with 14 bases between. Here the CDR3 DNA reads TGCAGTGCTCTGGTGGGATTCCACTCTGGGGCCAACGTCCTGACTTTC. Protein sequence: CSALVGFHSGANVLTF.

The chain uses TRBV29-1 and TRBJ2-3; weak D call: TRBD2 (6 bases). The CDR3 extends over 14 amino acids. V was shortened by 6 bases and J by 0 bases, with 13 bases between the two germline ends. Germline V gene data show CDR1 as SQVTM and CDR2 as ANQGSEA. This CDR3 reads CSVLRGSSTDTQYF. Here the CDR3 DNA reads TGCAGCGTATTACGGGGGTCTAGCACAGATACGCAGTATTTT.

The genes are TRBV3-1 and TRBJ2-1; 10 positions match TRBD2. The germline gives CDR1 LGHDT, CDR2 YNNKEL (reference sequence). Unmatched junction bases numbered 11, after V lost 4 bases and J lost 8 bases. The CDR3 runs to 16 residues. CDR3 in amino acids: CASSPINSGGADEQFF. The DNA of the CDR3 is TGTGCCAGCAGCCCCATTAACAGCGGGGGGGCAGATGAGCAGTTCTTC.

This clonotype was detected once. The chain has TRBV3-1 and TRBJ1-2; D remains ambiguous. The V gene's germline CDR1 is LGHDT and CDR2 YNNKEL (reference sequence). The CDR3 sequence is 15 residues long. Deletions cut 3 bases from V and 1 base from J, with 12 bases between. The CDR3 sequence: CASSHLLSNNYGYTF. CDR3 in DNA: TGTGCCAGCAGCCACCTACTTTCCAATAACTATGGCTACACCTTC.

The rearrangement links TRBV4-2 to TRBJ2-3; unclear D gene. This CDR3 comprises 13 residues. The V end lost 0 bases, the J end lost 5 bases, and 6 bases lay between the germline ends. From germline, CDR1 is LGHNA and CDR2 YNFKEQ. CDR3 DNA sequence: TGTGCCAGCAGCCAAGATTTTCGAGATACGCAGTATTTT. Translation gives CASSQDFRDTQYF.

This chain links TRBV29-1 with TRBJ1-5, with 7 nucleotides matching TRBD1. Germline assignment: CDR1 SQVTM and CDR2 ANQGSEA. Trimming at V came to 5 bases and at J to 1 base, leaving 2 bases not matched to a gene. There are 13 residues in the CDR3. For the CDR3, the DNA is TGCAGCGTTCGGGGACAGAGCAATCAGCCCCAGCATTTT. This gives the protein CSVRGQSNQPQHF.

The rearrangement links TRBV24-1 to TRBJ1-1; weak D call: TRBD1 (5 bases). Trimming pared 6 bases from V and 11 bases from J, leaving 21 bases between. The germline V gene encodes CDR1 KGHDR and CDR2 SFDVKD. This CDR3 is built from 14 residues. The CDR3 DNA follows: TGTGCCACCAGTCAAGAAGGGACTTTTGAGGGGGCTTTCTTT. Protein sequence: CATSQEGTFEGAFF.

The chain employs TRBV9 and TRBJ2-1; 9 bases are a match to TRBD2. The CDR3 loop spans 15 amino acids. CDR1 is SGDLS and CDR2 is YYNGEE in the germline V gene. V shed 7 bases and J 0 bases; nucleotides not matched to a gene: 5. This CDR3 is CASGKAGGSYNEQFF. The CDR3 DNA is TGTGCCAGCGGTAAAGCGGGGGGCTCCTACAATGAGCAGTTCTTC.

This chain links TRBV20-1 with TRBJ2-3, with TRBD2 matching over 10 bases. Trimming took 2 bases from V and 1 from J; bases not matched to a gene: 12. Germline V gene lookup returns CDR1 DFQATT and CDR2 SNEGSKA (reference sequence). This CDR3 is 18 amino acids long. The CDR3 bases are TGCAGTGCTAGATCATGGACTAGCGGAAACTCCCGCACAGATACGCAGTATTTT. It specifies CSARSWTSGNSRTDTQYF.

The V and J genes are TRBV3-1 and TRBJ2-1; 8 nucleotides line up with TRBD2. Trimming took 3 bases from V and 7 from J; bases not matched to a gene: 8. The CDR3 spans 15 residues. Germline lookup yields CDR1 LGHDT and CDR2 YNNKEL (reference sequence). The chain's CDR3 is CASSHPSGGGNEQFF. The CDR3 DNA sequence: TGTGCCAGCAGCCACCCCAGCGGGGGAGGGAATGAGCAGTTCTTC.

This chain links TRBV29-1 with TRBJ2-7, with D maybe TRBD1 (7 bases). V lost 3 bases and J 3 bases, leaving 12 bases between the germline ends. CDR3 length: 13 amino acids. From germline, CDR1 is SQVTM and CDR2 ANQGSEA. This CDR3 is CSVDQGGNYEQYF. CDR3 DNA: TGCAGCGTTGACCAGGGGGGCAACTACGAGCAGTACTTC.

This chain uses TRBV27 with TRBJ1-2, with D possibly TRBD1 on 6 matching bases. Trimming shortened V by 5 bases and J by 8 bases, and 18 bases separated the two germline ends. The CDR3 has 14 amino acids. Per the germline V gene, CDR1 is MNHEY and CDR2 is SMNVEV (reference sequence). CDR3 nucleotide sequence: TGTGCCAGCAGTCTTATCAGGGGCTCCGGGGGCTACACCTTC. Translated: CASSLIRGSGGYTF.

This clonotype was recorded only once. V is TRBV20-1 and J is TRBJ2-3; 10 bases fit TRBD2. Germline lookup yields CDR1 DFQATT and CDR2 SNEGSKA (reference sequence). The CDR3 is made up of 15 amino acids. V was clipped by 1 base and J by 8 bases; unmatched bases: 9. In DNA, the CDR3 is TGCAGTGCTAGAGGAAGCGGGGGGGTGTCAGGTACGCAGTATTTT. Translation: CSARGSGGVSGTQYF.

The chain carries TRBV3-1 and TRBJ2-1, with D unresolved. The CDR3 contains 11 residues. From germline, CDR1 is LGHDT and CDR2 YNNKEL (reference sequence). Trimming shortened V by 1 base and J by 11 bases, and 6 bases separated the two germline ends. Written as DNA, the CDR3 is TGTGCCAGCAGCCAAGTTTCGCAGCAGTTCTTC. The encoded protein is CASSQVSQQFF.